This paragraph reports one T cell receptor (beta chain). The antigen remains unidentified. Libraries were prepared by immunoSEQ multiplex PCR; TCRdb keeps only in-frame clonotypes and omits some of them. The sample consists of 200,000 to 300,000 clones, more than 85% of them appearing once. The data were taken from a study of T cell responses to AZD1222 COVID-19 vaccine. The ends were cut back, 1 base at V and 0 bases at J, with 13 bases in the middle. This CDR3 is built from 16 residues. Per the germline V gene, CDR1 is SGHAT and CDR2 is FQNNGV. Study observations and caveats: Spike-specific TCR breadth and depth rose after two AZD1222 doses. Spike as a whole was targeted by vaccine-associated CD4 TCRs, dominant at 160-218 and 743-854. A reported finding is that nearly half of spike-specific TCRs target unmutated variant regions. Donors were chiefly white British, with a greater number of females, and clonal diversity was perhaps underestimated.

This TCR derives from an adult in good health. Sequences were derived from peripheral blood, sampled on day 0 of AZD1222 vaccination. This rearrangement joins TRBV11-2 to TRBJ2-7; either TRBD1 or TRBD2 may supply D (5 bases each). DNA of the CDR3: TGTGCCAGCAGCTTAGGGGCCGGTGGGGGCTCCTACGAGCAGTACTTC. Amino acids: CASSLGAGGGSYEQYF. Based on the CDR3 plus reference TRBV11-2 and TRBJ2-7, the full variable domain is EAGVAQSPRYKIIEKRQSVAFWCNPISGHATLYWYQQILGQGPKLLIQFQNNGVVDDSQLPKDRFSAERLKGVDSTLKIQPAKLEDSAVYLCASSLGAGGGSYEQYFGPGTRLTVT.